This TCR beta chain is drawn from a study of T cell responses to AZD1222 COVID-19 vaccine. This CDR3 has 16 amino acids. V lost 3 bases and J 1 base, leaving 15 bases between the germline ends. The V gene's germline CDR1 is LNHDA and CDR2 SQIVND (reference sequence). Comments on this clone: Antigen unknown.

Study conclusions and caveats: Two AZD1222 administrations were followed by greater Spike-specific TCR breadth and depth.

Assay: immunoSEQ multiplex PCR; the TCRdb copy retains only in-frame clones and omits some. The sample includes more than 95,000 clones, roughly 90% of them seen just once. The chain recombines TRBV19 with TRBJ1-2; tentatively, D is TRBD1 (5 bases). The starting material was peripheral blood, obtained on day 0 of AZD1222 vaccination. The sequence was collected from an adult in good health. The chain's CDR3 is CASSISRDGVNYGYTF. The CDR3 DNA is TGTGCCAGTAGTATTTCCCGGGACGGCGTTAACTATGGCTACACCTTC. Using reference TRBV19 and TRBJ1-2 for the parts outside the CDR3, the full variable domain is DGGITQSPKYLFRKEGQNVTLSCEQNLNHDAMYWYRQDPGQGLRLIYYSQIVNDFQKGDIAEGYSVSREKKESFPLTVTSAQKNPTAFYLCASSISRDGVNYGYTFGSGTRLTVV.